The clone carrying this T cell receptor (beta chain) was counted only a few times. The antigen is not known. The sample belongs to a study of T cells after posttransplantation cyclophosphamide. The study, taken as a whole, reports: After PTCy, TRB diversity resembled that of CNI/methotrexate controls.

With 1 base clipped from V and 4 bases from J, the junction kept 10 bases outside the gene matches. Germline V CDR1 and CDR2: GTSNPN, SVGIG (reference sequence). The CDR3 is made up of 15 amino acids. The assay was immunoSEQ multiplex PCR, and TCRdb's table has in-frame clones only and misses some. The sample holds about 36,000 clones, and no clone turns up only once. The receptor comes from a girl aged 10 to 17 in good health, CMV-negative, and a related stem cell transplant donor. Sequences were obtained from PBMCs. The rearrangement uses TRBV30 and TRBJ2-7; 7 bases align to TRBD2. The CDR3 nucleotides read TGTGCCTGGAGTGAAGCTGAGGTGGGACTATACGAGCAGTACTTC. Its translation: CAWSEAEVGLYEQYF.